These 5 T cell receptor beta chains originate from one sample sequenced in a study of T cell responses to AZD1222 COVID-19 vaccine. Assay: immunoSEQ multiplex PCR; the TCRdb copy retains only in-frame clones and omits some. Here the sample spans about 75,000 clones, around 88% being singletons. The sample here was peripheral blood, taken 28 days after the second dose of the MenACWY control vaccine. These receptors came from an adult who received the MenACWY meningococcal vaccine as a control.

V and J are TRBV2 and TRBJ1-3; D gene uncertain. Looked up from germline, CDR1 is SNHLY and CDR2 is FYNNEI. The CDR3 loop spans 13 amino acids. V lost 4 bases, J lost 1 base, and 5 bases lay in between. CDR3 coding DNA: TGTGCCAGCAGTGCACAGTCTGGAAACACCATATATTTT. This sequence encodes CASSAQSGNTIYF. Full variable domain (outside the CDR3, taken from reference TRBV2 and TRBJ1-3): EPEVTQTPSHQVTQMGQEVILRCVPISNHLYFYWYRQILGQKVEFLVSFYNNEISEKSEIFDDQFSVERPDGSNFTLKIRSTKLEDSAMYFCASSAQSGNTIYFGEGSWLTVV.

This chain connects TRBV3-1 (or the pseudogene TRBV3-2) to TRBJ1-4; tentatively, D is TRBD1 (6 bases). The germline V and J ends were trimmed by 2 bases and 0 bases, with 16 bases remaining between them. The CDR3 is made up of 18 amino acids. Germline V gene sequence: CDR1 LGHDT, CDR2 YNNKEL (reference sequence). The CDR3 reads CASSQPRRDTPTNEKLFF. CDR3 DNA: TGTGCCAGCAGCCAACCCCGTAGGGACACACCAACTAATGAAAAACTGTTTTTT.

The rearrangement links TRBV6-1 to TRBJ2-3; 7 bases align to TRBD2. After removal of 3 bases from V and 4 bases from J, the junction contained 4 bases not matched to a gene. Germline CDR1 is MNHNS and CDR2 is SASEGT. CDR3 length equals 14 residues. The CDR3 DNA sequence: TGTGCCAGCAGTGATGGGGGGGGTTCAGATACGCAGTATTTT. Protein product: CASSDGGGSDTQYF.

This clone has only one observation. The chain combines TRBV15 with TRBJ1-6, with 7 bases matching TRBD1. This CDR3 contains 14 residues. Germline-derived CDR1 and CDR2 are LNHNV and YYDKDF (reference sequence). The ends lost 5 bases at V and 5 bases at J; junction bases unmatched: 3. The CDR3 DNA is TGTGCCACCAGCCTGGGACAGAATAATTCACCCCTCCACTTT. Its translation is CATSLGQNNSPLHF.

The V call is TRBV9, the J call TRBJ2-3; D gene uncertain. V was shortened by 0 bases and J by 0 bases, with 5 bases between the two germline ends. There are 14 residues in the CDR3. In germline, CDR1 is SGDLS, CDR2 YYNGEE. The CDR3 is CASSVGQSTDTQYF. Written as DNA, the CDR3 is TGTGCCAGCAGCGTAGGGCAGAGCACAGATACGCAGTATTTT.